This record looks at one TCR beta chain sequence and its context. Its antigen is unidentified. The authors ran a second PCR of about 7 to 11 cycles using a sample-barcoded 5' primer and a J-beta primer mix. Per-sample output comprised a minimum of 2.5 million paired-end reads containing CDR3. TCRdb analysed the 5' RACE reads with MiXCR anew, one entry per CDR3 protein. The sample lists 380,000 or so distinct CDR3 sequences, 45% to 60% occurring once. The CDR3 is made up of 14 amino acids. V lost 7 bases and J lost 7, with 16 bases in between. Germline CDR1 KGHDR, CDR2 SFDVKD. The extraction recovered at least 6 micrograms of total RNA per sample. These data originate in a study of blood T cells in healthy people across ages. General study points: With age, beta diversity per million T cells declined roughly linearly, significantly by around 43.

This TCR was sampled from a man in his sixties in good health. Sequenced sample: blood. The J gene is TRBJ2-1, the V gene TRBV24-1; a weak D match, TRBD1 (6 bases). CDR3 nucleotides: TGTGCCACCAGGGGGGCAGCCGGGGCTAATGAGCAGTTCTTC. This encodes CATRGAAGANEQFF.